Detailed here is one T cell receptor beta chain. Its antigen is undetermined. Distinct nucleotide sequences in the sample also encode this CDR3. The sample is drawn from a study of shared clonotypes between healthy human individuals. The junction had 1 base not matched to a gene; V was cut back by 2 bases and J by 2 bases. The CDR3 runs 14 residues. Germline V gene lookup returns CDR1 MNHEY and CDR2 SMNVEV (reference sequence). It was CD45RO-negative cells, positively selected for CCR7, that made up naive CD8 cells, with terminally differentiated effector memory CD45RA+ cells excluded. Assay used: immunoSEQ multiplex PCR; TCRdb lists only in-frame clones, some missing. The sample shows some 2 million clones, over 85% of them seen only once. The study, taken as a whole, reports: Inspection by rarefaction showed sorted-subset sequencing to be incomplete despite large depth. It was observed that 5% to 6% of naive CD4 clonotypes were shared across a few donors.

The sequencing sample was made of naive CD8+ T cells sorted from blood. The sequence was collected from a man younger than 30 in good health. This chain joins TRBV27 and TRBJ2-7; 9 positions agree with TRBD2. The CDR3 region is CASSLVAGAYEQYF. CDR3 DNA: TGTGCCAGCAGTTTAGTAGCGGGGGCCTACGAGCAGTACTTC.